Shown below are 20 T cell receptor beta chains from a single sample sequenced in a study of blood T cell repertoires in COVID-19. Only in-frame clones appear in the TCRdb table, and some are missing; sequencing was by immunoSEQ multiplex PCR. The sample has about 300,000 clones; 85% to 90% are singletons. Specimen: peripheral blood. The receptors come from a woman aged 45-65 years with COVID-19, enrolled during active disease.

The chain employs TRBV6-2 or TRBV6-3 and TRBJ2-6; 11 bases fit TRBD2. The germline V gene encodes CDR1 MNHEY and CDR2 SVGEGT. Germline trimming cut 6 bases from V and 0 bases from J; bases unmatched to any gene: 16. The CDR3 has 21 amino acids. CDR3 coding DNA: TGTGCCAGCAGCTATCCGGGACTAGCGGTACGAAAGAGCTCTGGGGCCAACGTCCTGACTTTC. It codes for CASSYPGLAVRKSSGANVLTF.

V usage is TRBV7-2 and J usage is TRBJ2-7; 11 nucleotides agree with TRBD2. The germline CDR1 and CDR2 sequences are SGHTA and FQGNSA. Trimming cost V 5 bases and J 3 bases; bases outside gene matches: 12. This CDR3 is built from 17 residues. In DNA form, the CDR3 reads TGTGCCAGCAGCCCCGGTGGACTAGCGGGTGCCCTCTACGAGCAGTACTTC. Residues: CASSPGGLAGALYEQYF.

For this clone: The sample carries other DNA sequences with the same CDR3. This sequence joins TRBV6-5 and TRBJ1-2; 10 nucleotides agree with TRBD1. The CDR3 is 14 residues long. The germline CDR1 and CDR2 sequences are MNHEY and SVGAGI. V lost 5 bases to trimming and J lost 4 bases; unmatched junction nucleotides: 4. The CDR3 here is CASSTRDRGYGYTF. The DNA of the CDR3 is TGTGCCAGCAGTACCAGGGACAGGGGCTATGGCTACACCTTC.

The chain carries TRBV28 and TRBJ2-7; weak D call: TRBD2 (5 bases). V was trimmed by 6 bases and J by 3 bases, leaving 9 bases between them. Germline CDR1 is MDHEN and CDR2 is SYDVKM. The CDR3 is 12 amino acids. The CDR3 region has the DNA TGTGCCAGCAGCACGACTAACTACGAGCAGTACTTC. It encodes CASSTTNYEQYF.

A single count supports this clone. The CDR3 DNA sequence: TGCGCCAGCAGCTTGAGCTCAGGGGACCTGTATGGCTACACCTTC. It encodes CASSLSSGDLYGYTF. The chain is built from TRBV5-1 and TRBJ1-2; weak D call: TRBD1 (6 bases). The CDR3 runs 15 residues. Germline V lookup: CDR1 SGHRS, CDR2 YFSETQ. V gave up 1 base and J gave up 5 bases, with 15 bases separating them.

This chain uses TRBV3-1 (or the pseudogene TRBV3-2) with TRBJ1-6, with D uncertain. CDR1 and CDR2 (germline): LGHDT, YNNKEL (reference sequence). Trimming removed 3 bases at V and 14 bases at J, with 11 bases between. There are 12 residues in the CDR3. CDR3 coding DNA: TGTGCCAGCAGCCAGTTCCCGGGGACCCTCCACTTT. This translates into CASSQFPGTLHF.

The V gene is TRBV19, the J gene TRBJ1-1; the D gene is possibly TRBD1 (6 bases). The germline V gene has CDR1 LNHDA and CDR2 SQIVND (reference sequence). The V gene lost 4 bases and the J gene lost 7 bases, with 7 bases spanning the gap. The length of the CDR3 is 11 residues. Here the CDR3 DNA reads TGTGCCAGTAGTACAGGGGATGAAGCTTTCTTT. The encoded protein is CASSTGDEAFF.

This chain uses TRBV7-3 with TRBJ1-1, with D tentatively TRBD1 (5 bases). The CDR3 contains 13 residues. CDR1 SGHTA and CDR2 FQGTGA come from the germline V gene. V lost 5 bases and J lost 7, with 14 bases in between. This CDR3 is CASSPRGSHEAFF. For the CDR3, the DNA is TGTGCCAGCAGCCCAAGGGGTTCCCATGAAGCTTTCTTT. Full variable domain (rest looked up from reference TRBV7-3 and TRBJ1-1): GAGVSQTPSNKVTEKGKYVELRCDPISGHTALYWYRQSLGQGPEFLIYFQGTGAADDSGLPNDRFFAVRPEGSVSTLKIQRTERGDSAVYLCASSPRGSHEAFFGQGTRLTVV.

The CDR3 nucleotides read TGTGCCAGCAGACCCGGGACAGCTAATCAGCCCCAGCATTTT. This gives the protein CASRPGTANQPQHF. This sequence joins TRBV7-2 and TRBJ1-5; TRBD1 aligns across 7 bases. The germline CDR1 and CDR2 sequences are SGHTA and FQGNSA. Trimming at V came to 6 bases and at J to 4 bases, leaving 6 bases not matched to a gene. The CDR3 runs 14 residues.

This clone was counted only a few times. The V call is TRBV27, the J call TRBJ1-2, with TRBD1 as a possible D gene (5 bases). The ends were cut back, 0 bases at V and 1 base at J, with 9 bases in the middle. CDR3 size: 15 residues. Germline lookup yields CDR1 MNHEY and CDR2 SMNVEV (reference sequence). CDR3 in amino acids: CASSLSAGRNYGYTF. The CDR3 DNA follows: TGTGCCAGCAGTTTATCGGCAGGGCGTAACTATGGCTACACCTTC.

The rearrangement uses TRBV3-1 (or the pseudogene TRBV3-2) and TRBJ2-5; unclear D gene. Germline values: CDR1 LGHDT, CDR2 YNNKEL (reference sequence). Trimming removed 0 bases from V and 9 bases from J, with 8 bases in between. This CDR3 has 12 residues. CDR3 DNA sequence: TGTGCCAGCAGCCAAGATTCTAGACCCCAGTACTTC. Translated, it gives CASSQDSRPQYF.

This clone was observed a handful of times. V and J are TRBV19 and TRBJ1-5; D unresolved. The CDR3 length is 15 residues. V lost 5 bases and J 0 bases, leaving 11 bases between the germline ends. Germline values: CDR1 LNHDA, CDR2 SQIVND (reference sequence). The CDR3, as DNA: TGTGCCAGTAGTTATACGAGATTTAGCAATCAGCCCCAGCATTTT. Protein: CASSYTRFSNQPQHF.

This clone has just one count. This chain uses TRBV13 with TRBJ1-2; 7 nucleotides align to TRBD1. V trimming: 0 bases; J trimming: 7 bases; junction bases outside the gene matches: 8. CDR3 size: 15 residues. Germline V gene lookup returns CDR1 PRHDT and CDR2 FYEKMQ (reference sequence). The chain's CDR3 is CASSLGVRGDGGYTF. DNA for the CDR3: TGTGCCAGCAGCTTAGGAGTCAGGGGGGATGGTGGCTACACCTTC. Complete variable domain (other parts from reference TRBV13 and TRBJ1-2): AAGVIQSPRHLIKEKRETATLKCYPIPRHDTVYWYQQGPGQDPQFLISFYEKMQSDKGSIPDRFSAQQFSDYHSELNMSSLELGDSALYFCASSLGVRGDGGYTFGSGTRLTVV.

This clone was seen just once. CDR3 sequence (DNA): TGCGCCAGCAGGACTAGCGGGAGCACAGATACGCAGTATTTT. Translating gives CASRTSGSTDTQYF. The gene calls are TRBV5-1 and TRBJ2-3; 10 nucleotides align to TRBD2. There are 14 residues in the CDR3. V lost 5 bases, J lost 0 bases, and 0 bases stayed unmatched. Germline CDR1 reads SGHRS; CDR2 reads YFSETQ.

This sequence joins TRBV11-1 and TRBJ2-5, with D perhaps TRBD1 (5 bases). Trimming left V 2 bases short and J 2 bases short, with 15 bases between. The CDR3 is 16 amino acids. The germline CDR1 and CDR2 sequences are SGHAT and FQDESV (reference sequence). CDR3 nucleotide sequence: TGTGCCAGCAGCTTAAGGGGCGACGGACGTCAAGAGACCCAGTACTTC. Amino acid sequence: CASSLRGDGRQETQYF.

The chain employs TRBV19 and TRBJ2-1, with TRBD1 as a possible D gene (6 bases). Germline CDR1 is LNHDA and CDR2 is SQIVND (reference sequence). Trimming took 5 bases from V and 3 from J, leaving 14 bases between them. This CDR3 comprises 15 residues. The CDR3: CASSSGAAGYNEQFF. In DNA form, the CDR3 reads TGTGCCAGTAGTTCAGGGGCGGCGGGCTACAATGAGCAGTTCTTC.

Only one count was recorded for this clone. J is TRBJ2-1 and V is TRBV2; D is possibly TRBD2 (6 bases). V was cut by 4 bases and J by 0 bases, with 13 bases left in between. Germline loops: CDR1 SNHLY, CDR2 FYNNEI. The CDR3 is made up of 16 amino acids. CDR3 nucleotide sequence: TGTGCCAGCAGTGGACTAGAGGCAAGCTCCTACAATGAGCAGTTCTTC. Translated: CASSGLEASSYNEQFF.

The chain links TRBV7-9 to TRBJ1-1; D not resolved. The CDR3 is 15 residues long. The V and J ends lost 4 bases and 2 bases respectively, with 14 bases between them. Germline CDR1 SEHNR, CDR2 FQNEAQ (reference sequence). The CDR3 loop reads CASSSRESLNTEAFF. As DNA, the CDR3 is TGTGCCAGCAGCTCAAGGGAGTCCCTTAACACTGAAGCTTTCTTT.

The chain is built from TRBV7-9 and TRBJ2-2, with TRBD1 identical over 9 bases. The CDR3 contains 16 residues. The germline V gene encodes CDR1 SEHNR and CDR2 FQNEAQ (reference sequence). The ends lost 2 bases at V and 5 bases at J; junction bases unmatched: 6. DNA for the CDR3: TGTGCCAGCAGCTTAAACAGGGGGCGCATGACCGGGGAGCTGTTTTTT. Its protein is CASSLNRGRMTGELFF.

The chain recombines TRBV10-1 with TRBJ2-1; TRBD1 matches 8 bases. CDR3 length: 16 residues. The V segment lost 2 bases and the J segment 9 bases; nucleotides outside the gene matches: 12. Germline V lookup: CDR1 WNHNN, CDR2 SYGVQD (reference sequence). CDR3 amino acids: CASSEVRGPGKTEQFF. CDR3 DNA sequence: TGCGCCAGCAGTGAGGTCAGGGGGCCGGGAAAGACTGAGCAGTTCTTC.